The TCR beta chain described here comes from a study of blood T cell repertoires in COVID-19. This clone was found once. Membership in each cohort depended on participant-reported clinical history. Germline V gene lookup returns CDR1 SEHNR and CDR2 FQNEAQ (reference sequence). With 5 bases clipped from V and 2 bases from J, the junction kept 4 bases outside the gene matches. The CDR3 is made up of 16 amino acids. Authors' methods: Quantification of nucleated cells was approximated via reference gene primer amplification. Assay: immunoSEQ multiplex PCR; the TCRdb copy retains only in-frame clones and omits some. V and J calls and clone size are those listed in that table; D and trimming were worked out from the DNA. The sample has some 530,000 clones; less than 90% are singletons.

This TCR derives from a woman in her sixties who had recovered from COVID-19. What was sequenced was PBMCs or T cells enriched from blood (not recorded which). This chain joins TRBV7-9 and TRBJ2-6; 9 bases agree with TRBD1. CDR3 nucleotide sequence: TGTGCCAGCAGCCGTCGGACAGGGGCTGGGGCCAACGTCCTGACTTTC. Its translation is CASSRRTGAGANVLTF.